Listed below are T cell receptor beta chains from one sample, sequenced in a study of blood T cell repertoires in COVID-19. The repertoire was sequenced with immunoSEQ multiplex PCR; TCRdb's copy has only in-frame clones and lacks some. The table includes around 60,000 clones, approximately 75% detected once. Sequencing was carried out using peripheral blood. All receptors come from an elderly man with acute or convalescent COVID-19. Each CDR3 is given with its conserved first and last residue. D genes are given only for firm matches. A row's size may be missing; if present it is once, few, many or a size class.

cdr3_aa	cdr3_nt	cdr3_length	d_call	v_call	j_call	clone_size
CASSLGQGDEKLFF	TGTGCCAGCAGCTTGGGACAGGGAGATGAAAAACTGTTTTTT	14	TRBD1	TRBV7-9	TRBJ1-4	-
CASSEPSGGPGYGYTF	TGTGCCAGCAGCGAGCCCTCAGGCGGGCCCGGCTATGGCTACACCTTC	16	-	TRBV9	TRBJ1-2	-
CASSPETGPHTEAFF	TGTGCCAGCTCACCGGAAACAGGGCCCCACACTGAAGCTTTCTTT	15	-	TRBV18	TRBJ1-1	-
CASSYLVGQGDGYTF	TGTGCCAGCAGTTACCTTGTGGGACAGGGTGATGGCTACACCTTC	15	TRBD1	TRBV6-6	TRBJ1-2	-
CASTDPGEGDEQYF	TGTGCCAGTACGGACCCAGGGGAAGGGGACGAGCAGTACTTC	14	-	TRBV7-8	TRBJ2-7	-
CASIQGANTEAFF	TGTGCCAGCATCCAGGGGGCGAACACTGAAGCTTTCTTT	13	TRBD1	TRBV12-3/TRBV12-4	TRBJ1-1	-
CATSETDRRRAVNTEAFF	TGTGCCACCAGTGAAACAGACAGGCGCCGTGCGGTAAACACTGAAGCTTTCTTT	18	-	TRBV24-1	TRBJ1-1	-
CASSYSIGGNYGYTF	TGTGCCAGCAGTTACTCGATTGGGGGGAACTATGGCTACACCTTC	15	-	TRBV6-5	TRBJ1-2	-
CASSFGGDDGYTF	TGTGCCAGCAGTTTTGGCGGGGACGATGGCTACACCTTC	13	-	TRBV12-3/TRBV12-4	TRBJ1-2	-
CASSEGVGTRTDTQYF	TGTGCCAGCAGTGAGGGGGTCGGGACCCGCACAGATACGCAGTATTTT	16	-	TRBV14	TRBJ2-3	once
CASSLMGQGWTDTQYF	TGTGCCAGCAGCTTAATGGGACAGGGATGGACAGATACGCAGTATTTT	16	TRBD1	TRBV7-9	TRBJ2-3	-
CASSTGGYGNTIYF	TGTGCCAGCAGTACCGGAGGGTATGGAAACACCATATATTTT	14	-	TRBV7-8	TRBJ1-3	-
CASSRGTGTYNVLTF	TGTGCCAGCAGTAGGGGCACCGGGACATACAACGTCCTGACTTTC	15	-	TRBV5-6	TRBJ2-6	once
CASTQTNYGYTF	TGTGCCAGTACCCAGACTAACTATGGCTACACCTTC	12	-	TRBV19	TRBJ1-2	-
CASSSTPGVEAFF	TGTGCCAGCAGCTCTACGCCTGGAGTCGAAGCTTTCTTT	13	-	TRBV7-3	TRBJ1-1	-
CASSEPVSSGNTIYF	TGTGCCAGCAGTGAACCCGTGAGCTCTGGAAACACCATATATTTT	15	-	TRBV6-1	TRBJ1-3	-
CSVEQGPQGGYTF	TGCAGCGTTGAACAGGGCCCCCAGGGCGGCTACACCTTC	13	-	TRBV29-1	TRBJ1-2	few
CASSSGQGHEQYF	TGTGCCAGCAGTTCGGGACAGGGGCACGAGCAGTACTTC	13	TRBD1	TRBV6-6	TRBJ2-7	-
CSAQHGGLTEAFF	TGCAGCGCCCAACACGGGGGTCTAACTGAAGCTTTCTTT	13	-	TRBV29-1	TRBJ1-1	-
CASSYSTSPREQYF	TGTGCCAGCAGTTACTCCACGTCACCGAGGGAGCAGTACTTC	14	-	TRBV6-5	TRBJ2-7	-
CASSQTPNTGELFF	TGCGCCAGCAGTCAGACACCGAACACCGGGGAGCTGTTTTTT	14	-	TRBV10-1	TRBJ2-2	-
CASSKGLAGAYEQYF	TGTGCCAGCAGCAAAGGACTAGCGGGGGCCTACGAGCAGTACTTC	15	TRBD2	TRBV7-6	TRBJ2-7	-
CASSLDGDSYNEQFF	TGTGCCAGCAGCTTGGACGGGGACTCCTACAATGAGCAGTTCTTC	15	-	TRBV5-5	TRBJ2-1	few
CASSQELGDKAFF	TGTGCCAGCAGCCAAGAACTGGGGGACAAAGCTTTCTTT	13	-	TRBV14	TRBJ1-1	-
CASSQTSGGAIDTQYF	TGTGCTAGCAGCCAAACTAGCGGGGGGGCGATAGATACGCAGTATTTT	16	TRBD2	TRBV7-7	TRBJ2-3	-
CASSLGTSGGAYEQYF	TGCGCCAGCAGCTTGGGGACTAGCGGGGGAGCCTACGAGCAGTACTTC	16	TRBD2	TRBV5-1	TRBJ2-7	-
CASSRTGVMNTEAFF	TGTGCCAGCTCTCGGACAGGGGTGATGAACACTGAAGCTTTCTTT	15	TRBD1	TRBV2	TRBJ1-1	-
CASSLSLNTEAFF	TGTGCCAGCAGCTTATCCCTGAACACTGAAGCTTTCTTT	13	-	TRBV14	TRBJ1-1	-
CASRSSADRFVTDTQYF	TGCGCCAGCAGGTCCAGCGCCGACAGATTTGTTACAGATACGCAGTATTTT	17	-	TRBV5-1	TRBJ2-3	-
CASSLGQGGNSPLHF	TGTGCCAGCAGTCTTGGACAGGGGGGGAATTCACCCCTCCACTTT	15	TRBD1	TRBV6-6	TRBJ1-6	-
CASSEAGQGYYNEQFF	TGTGCCAGCAGTGAAGCGGGGCAGGGCTACTACAATGAGCAGTTCTTC	16	-	TRBV6-1	TRBJ2-1	-
CASSEGGGPQETQYF	TGCGCCAGCAGTGAGGGCGGGGGGCCACAAGAGACCCAGTACTTC	15	TRBD2	TRBV10-2	TRBJ2-5	-
CASSQLQRDPYGYTF	TGTGCCAGCAGCCAATTACAGCGGGACCCTTATGGCTACACCTTC	15	-	TRBV3-1/TRBV3-2	TRBJ1-2	-
CASSPGLQANTEAFF	TGTGCCAGCTCACCAGGGCTACAGGCGAACACTGAAGCTTTCTTT	15	-	TRBV18	TRBJ1-1	-
CASSLAGQGAKYF	TGCGCCAGCAGCTTGGCTGGACAGGGGGCGAAGTACTTC	13	TRBD1	TRBV5-1	TRBJ2-7	-
CATSDTSGPEQEQFF	TGTGCCACCAGTGATACTAGCGGCCCCGAACAGGAGCAGTTCTTC	15	TRBD2	TRBV24-1	TRBJ2-1	-
CSARENYGYTF	TGCAGTGCTAGGGAGAACTATGGCTACACCTTC	11	-	TRBV20-1	TRBJ1-2	-
CALPPQGVIWNSPLHF	TGTGCCCTACCTCCGCAGGGTGTAATTTGGAATTCACCCCTCCACTTT	16	-	TRBV14	TRBJ1-6	-
CASSLEGKGTEAFF	TGTGCCAGCAGCTTGGAGGGGAAGGGGACTGAAGCTTTCTTT	14	-	TRBV11-2	TRBJ1-1	-
CASLNSGPGETQYF	TGTGCCAGCCTGAATAGCGGGCCGGGGGAGACCCAGTACTTC	14	TRBD2	TRBV2	TRBJ2-5	-
CAWSVSRPVQETQYF	TGTGCCTGGAGTGTAAGCAGGCCCGTCCAAGAGACCCAGTACTTC	15	-	TRBV30	TRBJ2-5	-
CASSLEASGVALAKNIQYF	TGCGCCAGCAGCTTGGAGGCTAGCGGGGTCGCTCTAGCCAAAAACATTCAGTACTTC	19	TRBD2	TRBV5-1	TRBJ2-4	-
CSASRRLTEGSPLHF	TGCAGTGCTAGTAGAAGGCTAACAGAAGGCTCACCCCTCCACTTT	15	-	TRBV20-1	TRBJ1-6	-
CASSLEGAGLRPTDTQYF	TGTGCCAGCAGTTTGGAGGGAGCGGGACTCCGTCCCACAGATACGCAGTATTTT	18	TRBD2	TRBV27	TRBJ2-3	-
CSAGGQAAFYEQYF	TGCAGTGCTGGTGGACAGGCCGCCTTCTACGAGCAGTACTTC	14	TRBD1	TRBV20-1	TRBJ2-7	-
CASSPDRGLYGYTF	TGTGCCAGCTCACCGGACAGAGGATTATATGGCTACACCTTC	14	-	TRBV18	TRBJ1-2	-
CASSPRGRGYGYTF	TGTGCCAGCAGTCCCAGGGGGCGCGGCTATGGCTACACCTTC	14	TRBD1	TRBV6-2/TRBV6-3	TRBJ1-2	-
CASSSPTRTGSWTGELFF	TGTGCCAGTAGTTCCCCGACTCGGACAGGGTCATGGACCGGGGAGCTGTTTTTT	18	TRBD1	TRBV19	TRBJ2-2	few
CATFSGQGNDRSYNEQFF	TGCGCCACTTTTTCTGGACAGGGAAATGATCGGTCCTACAATGAGCAGTTCTTC	18	TRBD1	TRBV4-1	TRBJ2-1	-